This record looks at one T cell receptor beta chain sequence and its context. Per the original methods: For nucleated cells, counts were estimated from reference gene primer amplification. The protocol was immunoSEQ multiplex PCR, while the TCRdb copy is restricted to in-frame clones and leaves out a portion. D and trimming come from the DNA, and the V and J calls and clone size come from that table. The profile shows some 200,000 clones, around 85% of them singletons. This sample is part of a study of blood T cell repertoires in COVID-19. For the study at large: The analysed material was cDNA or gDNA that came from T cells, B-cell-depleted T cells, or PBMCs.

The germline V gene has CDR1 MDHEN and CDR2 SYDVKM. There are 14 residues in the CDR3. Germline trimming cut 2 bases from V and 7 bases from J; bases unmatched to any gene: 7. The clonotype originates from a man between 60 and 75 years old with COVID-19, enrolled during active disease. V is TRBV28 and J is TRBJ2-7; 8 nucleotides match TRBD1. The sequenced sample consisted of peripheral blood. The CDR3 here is CASSLGRQGREQYF. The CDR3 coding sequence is TGTGCCAGCAGTTTAGGGAGACAGGGGAGGGAGCAGTACTTC. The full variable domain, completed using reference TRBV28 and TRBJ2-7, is DVKVTQSSRYLVKRTGEKVFLECVQDMDHENMFWYRQDPGLGLRLIYFSYDVKMKEKGDIPEGYSVSREKKERFSLILESASTNQTSMYLCASSLGRQGREQYFGPGTRLTVT.